This T cell receptor (beta chain) emerged from a study of blood T cell repertoires in COVID-19. Whole-study context: Acute and convalescent COVID-19 specimens originated in the United States, Italy and Spain. T cells, B-cell-depleted T cells, or PBMCs provided the cDNA or gDNA that served as material.

In the original workflow: Estimation of nucleated cell counts was performed using reference gene primer amplification. Assay used: immunoSEQ multiplex PCR; TCRdb lists only in-frame clones, some missing. Clone size and V and J calls were adopted from that table, with D and trimming inferred from the DNA. The sample holds 180,000 or so clones, 86% seen once. The CDR3 length is 17 residues. In germline, CDR1 is SNHLY, CDR2 FYNNEI. V gave up 3 bases and J gave up 1 base; unmatched junction bases: 8. The receptor was isolated from an elderly woman in a cohort sampled during active or convalescent COVID-19. Material: peripheral blood. The chain recombines TRBV2 with TRBJ2-2; 7 bases align to TRBD2. CDR3 bases: TGTGCCAGCAGTGACCGGGGGGAGGGGTTGAACACCGGGGAGCTGTTTTTT. Translation: CASSDRGEGLNTGELFF.